This T cell receptor beta chain stems from a study of long-term antiretroviral therapy in people with HIV. Germline CDR1 LNHDA, CDR2 SQIVND (reference sequence). The length of the CDR3 is 13 residues. V was trimmed by 5 bases and J by 3 bases, leaving 10 bases between them. Study-level results: All time points showed a repertoire dominated by clones expanded before ART.

On this clone itself: Antigen specificity is unknown.

Clinicians in the United States treated all participants with HIV. A v3.0 immunoSEQ assay was performed at survey level. Assay: immunoSEQ multiplex PCR; the TCRdb copy retains only in-frame clones and omits some. The sample records about 19,000 clones, 91% being singletons. This receptor was obtained from a man between 45 and 60 years old with HIV. The rearrangement joins TRBV19 to TRBJ1-2, with a possible D match to TRBD1 (5 bases). Specimen: unsorted PBMCs, collected 3 years after starting antiretroviral therapy. CDR3 DNA: TGTGCCAGTAGTGGGTGGGGCGACTATGGCTACACCTTC. Its translation is CASSGWGDYGYTF.